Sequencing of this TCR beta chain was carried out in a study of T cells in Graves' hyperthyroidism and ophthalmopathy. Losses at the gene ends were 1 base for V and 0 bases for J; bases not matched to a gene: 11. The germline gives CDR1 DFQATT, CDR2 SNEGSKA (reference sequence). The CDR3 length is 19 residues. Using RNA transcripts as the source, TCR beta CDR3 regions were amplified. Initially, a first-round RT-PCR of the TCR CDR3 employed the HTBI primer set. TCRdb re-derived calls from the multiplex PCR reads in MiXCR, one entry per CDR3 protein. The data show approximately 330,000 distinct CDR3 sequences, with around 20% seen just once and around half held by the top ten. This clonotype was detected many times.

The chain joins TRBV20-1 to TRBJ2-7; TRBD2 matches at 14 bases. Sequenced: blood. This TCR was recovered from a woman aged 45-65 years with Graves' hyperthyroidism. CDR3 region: CSARVAGGLAGGNSYEQYF. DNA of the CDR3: TGCAGTGCTAGAGTGGCGGGAGGACTAGCGGGAGGAAACTCCTACGAGCAGTACTTC.